This T cell receptor (beta chain) is from a study of control samples from healthy donors and cancer patients. The length of the CDR3 is 16 residues. V was pared by 4 bases and J by 0 bases, with 15 bases between. Per germline, CDR1 SGHRS and CDR2 YFSETQ. Repertoires were generated with immunoSEQ multiplex PCR, while TCRdb's copy carries only in-frame clones and drops some. The sample has about 160,000 clones, about 94% seen once. This TCR was recovered from a woman in her thirties or forties in good health. Sequenced input: blood. This chain joins TRBV5-1 and TRBJ2-3; D is ambiguous. In DNA form, the CDR3 reads TGCGCCAGCAGCCCCGACACCGATCTTAGCACAGATACGCAGTATTTT. Protein: CASSPDTDLSTDTQYF.